The 28 T cell receptor beta chains given below trace back to one sample, sequenced in a study of T cell changes during pregnancy in multiple sclerosis. Clones were sequenced by immunoSEQ multiplex PCR, and TCRdb holds only the in-frame ones, with some missing. The repertoire consists of more than 35,000 clones, with around 93% occurring once and the leading ten covering about 0.42%. This specimen was CD4+ T cells from peripheral blood mononuclear cells, taken in the third trimester of pregnancy. The receptors come from a female donor in good health, enrolled as a control in a pregnancy study.

J is TRBJ2-7 and V is TRBV30; the match to TRBD1 covers 8 bases. The germline CDR1 and CDR2 sequences are GTSNPN and SVGIG (reference sequence). The V and J ends lost 6 bases and 6 bases, in that order; junction bases with no gene match: 19. This CDR3 spans 16 amino acids. The CDR3 nucleotides are TGTGCCTGCGAGGGAGCGTCCAGGGGGCAATGGCTCGAGCAGTACTTC. Translating gives CACEGASRGQWLEQYF.

This rearrangement joins TRBV5-4 to TRBJ2-6, with D hard to call. The CDR3 contains 15 residues. V lost 1 base and J 2 bases, leaving 7 bases between the germline ends. Germline values: CDR1 SGHNT, CDR2 YYREEE (reference sequence). This CDR3 is CASSLRQTGANVLTF. Here the CDR3 DNA reads TGTGCCAGCAGCTTGCGACAAACTGGGGCCAACGTCCTGACTTTC.

The rearrangement joins TRBV6-1 to TRBJ2-3, with 9 bases identical to TRBD2. The germline V gene has CDR1 MNHNS and CDR2 SASEGT. This CDR3 has 14 residues. V lost 5 bases and J lost 2; bases outside the gene matches: 2. CDR3 in DNA: TGTGCCAGCAGTAGCGGGGGGAACACAGATACGCAGTATTTT. Its translation is CASSSGGNTDTQYF.

This chain links TRBV27 with TRBJ2-1; 7 bases map to TRBD1. This CDR3 has 14 residues. Trimming cost V 5 bases and J 0 bases; bases outside gene matches: 1. Germline-derived CDR1 and CDR2 are MNHEY and SMNVEV (reference sequence). Here the CDR3 reads CASSRTGSYNEQFF. The CDR3 nucleotides read TGTGCCAGCAGTAGGACAGGCTCCTACAATGAGCAGTTCTTC.

Note on this clone: This CDR3 is also generated by other DNA sequences in the sample. This sequence joins TRBV11-3 and TRBJ2-3, with D tentatively TRBD2 (6 bases). Per germline, CDR1 SGHNT and CDR2 YENEEA. CDR3 size: 14 residues. The V and J ends lost 1 base and 2 bases respectively, with 7 bases between them. The DNA of the CDR3 is TGTGCCAGCAGCTTAGGGGGGGTCACAGATACGCAGTATTTT. Amino acid sequence: CASSLGGVTDTQYF.

This clone was found once. The V call is TRBV28, the J call TRBJ2-7; maybe TRBD1 (6 bases). From germline, CDR1 is MDHEN and CDR2 SYDVKM. This CDR3 has 16 amino acids. The V end was cut by 4 bases, the J end by 2 bases, with 18 bases between. The CDR3 DNA follows: TGTGCCAGCAGTTCGCCCGCCCAGGACAGAACCTACGAGCAGTACTTC. It specifies CASSSPAQDRTYEQYF. Filled out from reference TRBV28 and TRBJ2-7, the complete variable domain reads DVKVTQSSRYLVKRTGEKVFLECVQDMDHENMFWYRQDPGLGLRLIYFSYDVKMKEKGDIPEGYSVSREKKERFSLILESASTNQTSMYLCASSSPAQDRTYEQYFGPGTRLTVT.

CDR3: CASSPRTGGAFCGYTF. In nucleotides, the CDR3 is TGTGCCAGCAGCCCCCGGACAGGGGGCGCGTTCTGTGGCTACACCTTC. The chain carries TRBV7-3 and TRBJ1-2, with 11 bases fitting TRBD1. In germline, CDR1 is SGHTA, CDR2 FQGTGA. Trimming removed 5 bases from V and 7 bases from J; junction bases left unmatched: 12. This CDR3 spans 16 amino acids.

The chain joins TRBV18 to TRBJ2-5; no reliable D call. This CDR3 is built from 12 residues. Looked up from germline, CDR1 is KGHSH and CDR2 is LQKENI. V shed 6 bases and J shed 4 bases, with 9 bases lying between them. The CDR3 region is CASSAERETQYF. Written as DNA, the CDR3 is TGTGCCAGCTCCGCAGAACGAGAGACCCAGTACTTC.

V gene TRBV7-3 combines with J gene TRBJ2-5; the D is unclear. V lost 5 bases and J lost 0, with 7 bases in between. The germline gives CDR1 SGHTA, CDR2 FQGTGA. The CDR3 consists of 13 residues. CDR3 nucleotides: TGTGCCAGCAGCGCGTATAACCAAGAGACCCAGTACTTC. It is translated as CASSAYNQETQYF. Complete variable domain (other parts from reference TRBV7-3 and TRBJ2-5): GAGVSQTPSNKVTEKGKYVELRCDPISGHTALYWYRQSLGQGPEFLIYFQGTGAADDSGLPNDRFFAVRPEGSVSTLKIQRTERGDSAVYLCASSAYNQETQYFGPGTRLLVL.

As for this clone: The same CDR3 arises from other DNA sequences in this sample as well. The rearrangement links TRBV10-1 to TRBJ2-5; TRBD2 matches at 8 bases. The V and J ends lost 3 bases and 1 base, in that order; junction bases with no gene match: 1. The CDR3 length is 14 residues. The V gene's germline CDR1 is WNHNN and CDR2 SYGVQD (reference sequence). The CDR3 bases are TGCGCCAGCAGTGAAAGCGGGGGCCAAGAGACCCAGTACTTC. Encoded protein: CASSESGGQETQYF.

This clone appeared once. The chain couples TRBV21-1 to TRBJ2-1; the D segment call TRBD2 is taken from the table without a DNA check. TRBV21-1 is a documented pseudogene. CDR3 length: 18 residues. CDR3 sequence (DNA): TGTGCCAGCAGCAAACGGCCTAGCGGGGGGCCTCCCTACAATGAGCAGTTCTTC. Translated: CASSKRPSGGPPYNEQFF.

V usage is TRBV27 and J usage is TRBJ2-7; 7 positions match TRBD2. Germline V CDR1 and CDR2: MNHEY, SMNVEV (reference sequence). The CDR3 extends over 15 amino acids. Losses at the gene ends were 5 bases for V and 3 bases for J; bases not matched to a gene: 10. In DNA, the CDR3 is TGTGCCAGCAGTCTCCGGGACTACCCCATCTACGAGCAGTACTTC. Translated: CASSLRDYPIYEQYF.

The chain links TRBV20-1 to TRBJ1-4; D unclear. Germline V gene data show CDR1 as DFQATT and CDR2 as SNEGSKA (reference sequence). Trimming removed 4 bases at V and 8 bases at J, with 8 bases between. This CDR3 spans 11 amino acids. CDR3 amino acids: CSATNSEKLFF. CDR3 bases: TGCAGTGCTACCAACTCCGAAAAACTGTTTTTT.

V gene TRBV27 combines with J gene TRBJ1-6; D may be TRBD1 (5 bases). The length of the CDR3 is 16 residues. V lost 5 bases to trimming and J lost 0 bases, with 11 bases between them. The germline V gene has CDR1 MNHEY and CDR2 SMNVEV (reference sequence). As DNA, the CDR3 is TGTGCCAGCAGTCAGTCGGGGGTCTCCTATAATTCACCCCTCCACTTT. Protein product: CASSQSGVSYNSPLHF.

This clone was picked up one time. The rearrangement links TRBV4-2 to TRBJ2-7, with D perhaps matching TRBD1 (6 bases). CDR1 is LGHNA and CDR2 is YNFKEQ in the germline V gene. V was clipped by 0 bases and J by 0 bases, with 18 bases between them. The CDR3 runs 18 residues. The CDR3, as DNA: TGTGCCAGCAGCCAAGATAAGACAGGAAGACTACGCTCCTACGAGCAGTACTTC. Its protein is CASSQDKTGRLRSYEQYF.

This chain uses TRBV6-6 with TRBJ2-5; the match to TRBD2 covers 8 bases. The ends lost 5 bases at V and 9 bases at J; junction bases unmatched: 17. Germline CDR1 reads MNHNY; CDR2 reads SVGAGI (reference sequence). The CDR3 sequence is 16 residues long. The CDR3 sequence: CASSPTGFRGGVSQYF. The CDR3 nucleotides read TGTGCCAGCAGTCCCACGGGGTTCCGGGGGGGCGTGTCCCAGTACTTC.

The V and J genes are TRBV2 and TRBJ2-1; D possibly corresponds to TRBD1 (5 bases). The CDR3 sequence is 13 residues long. Per germline, CDR1 SNHLY and CDR2 FYNNEI. Between the trimmed V and J ends, which lost 7 bases and 3 bases, there was a span of 10 bases. The CDR3 sequence is CASMPDNYNEQFF. Written as DNA, the CDR3 is TGTGCCAGCATGCCGGACAACTACAATGAGCAGTTCTTC.

This clone occurred once. The CDR3 DNA reads as TGTGCCAGCAGCTTGGGGGGGGGCCAAGAGACCCAGTACTTC. Translated, it gives CASSLGGGQETQYF. This chain connects TRBV11-2 to TRBJ2-5, with 7 nucleotides matching TRBD2. The CDR3 is 14 residues long. V trimming: 3 bases; J trimming: 1 base; junction bases outside the gene matches: 2. Germline V CDR1 and CDR2: SGHAT, FQNNGV.

This chain uses TRBV5-1 with TRBJ2-3; 8 nucleotides agree with TRBD2. CDR1 SGHRS and CDR2 YFSETQ come from the germline V gene. J lost 4 bases, V lost 0 bases, and 7 bases had no gene match. The CDR3 totals 16 residues. The CDR3 loop reads CASSLAGRGRSDTQYF. The CDR3, as DNA: TGCGCCAGCAGCTTGGCGGGGCGCGGGAGGTCAGATACGCAGTATTTT.

The chain uses TRBV23-1 and TRBJ1-4, with D unresolved. TRBV23-1 is an ORF for which the function is uncertain. The CDR3 sequence is 13 residues long. The V gene lost 4 bases and the J gene lost 7 bases, with 10 bases spanning the gap. This chain's CDR3 is CASSPRCGEKLFF. For the CDR3, the DNA is TGCGCCAGCAGTCCGAGGTGCGGTGAAAAACTGTTTTTT.

This rearrangement joins TRBV5-1 to TRBJ2-2; D perhaps matches TRBD1 (6 bases). This CDR3 comprises 15 residues. V lost 4 bases to trimming and J lost 4 bases, with 14 bases between them. Germline V CDR1 and CDR2: SGHRS, YFSETQ. For the CDR3, the DNA is TGCGCCAGCAGCCCACGACAGGCCTTCACCGGGGAGCTGTTTTTT. This translates into CASSPRQAFTGELFF. The complete variable domain, with remaining parts taken from reference TRBV5-1 and TRBJ2-2, reads KAGVTQTPRYLIKTRGQQVTLSCSPISGHRSVSWYQQTPGQGLQFLFEYFSETQRNKGNFPGRFSGRQFSNSRSEMNVSTLELGDSALYLCASSPRQAFTGELFFGEGSRLTVL.

The J gene is TRBJ2-5, the V gene TRBV7-6; 7 bases are a match to TRBD1. Germline loops: CDR1 SGHVS, CDR2 FNYEAQ. This CDR3 comprises 15 residues. Trimming at V came to 3 bases and at J to 5 bases, leaving 9 bases not matched to a gene. This CDR3 is CASSFGTAQGETQYF. The CDR3 coding sequence is TGTGCCAGCAGCTTCGGGACAGCCCAGGGCGAGACCCAGTACTTC.

CDR3 DNA sequence: TGCGCCAGCAGCTTGGCCCTGGTACAGGGGGTAGCAGATACGCAGTATTTT. This sequence encodes CASSLALVQGVADTQYF. The gene calls are TRBV5-1 and TRBJ2-3; 8 bases are a match to TRBD1. Germline V lookup: CDR1 SGHRS, CDR2 YFSETQ. The CDR3 extends over 17 amino acids. Germline trimming cut 0 bases from V and 4 bases from J; bases unmatched to any gene: 10.

The genes are TRBV19 and TRBJ2-7; 9 nucleotides agree with TRBD1. Germline CDR1 LNHDA, CDR2 SQIVND (reference sequence). J was trimmed by 5 bases and V by 4 bases; bases with no gene match: 6. The CDR3 length is 14 residues. The CDR3 coding sequence is TGTGCCAGTAGTAAAGGACAGGGGCACCACGAGCAGTACTTC. Amino acid sequence: CASSKGQGHHEQYF.

The rearrangement uses TRBV18 and TRBJ2-5; 7 bases map to TRBD1. Unmatched junction bases numbered 7, after V lost 6 bases and J lost 3 bases. The germline CDR1 and CDR2 sequences are KGHSH and LQKENI. The CDR3 covers 14 residues. The CDR3 is CASSPPGTEETQYF. CDR3 nucleotide sequence: TGTGCCAGCTCGCCTCCCGGGACAGAAGAGACCCAGTACTTC.

This clone has more than one count but fewer than ten. This sequence joins TRBV10-2 and TRBJ1-5, with a possible D match to TRBD1 (6 bases). Germline CDR1 is WSHSY and CDR2 is SAAADI. The CDR3 has 13 amino acids. Trimming pared 6 bases from V and 3 bases from J, leaving 9 bases between. CDR3 sequence (DNA): TGCGCCAGCAGGGACAGCCACAATCAGCCCCAGCATTTT. Residues: CASRDSHNQPQHF.

CDR3 protein: CASLPAYRDTYEQYF. In nucleotides, the CDR3 is TGCGCCAGCCTACCGGCCTACAGGGACACCTACGAGCAGTACTTC. The V call is TRBV23-1, the J call TRBJ2-7, with D possibly TRBD1 on 6 matching bases. TRBV23-1 is recorded as an ORF, its role being uncertain. V lost 8 bases, J lost 2 bases, and 19 bases lay in between. The CDR3 is made up of 15 amino acids.

CDR3 sequence: CASRGGQGVYQPQHF. CDR3 nucleotides: TGTGCCAGCAGGGGGGGACAGGGGGTCTATCAGCCCCAGCATTTT. The chain combines TRBV2 with TRBJ1-5, with 11 bases matching TRBD1. This CDR3 spans 15 amino acids. Per germline, CDR1 SNHLY and CDR2 FYNNEI. After removal of 6 bases from V and 5 bases from J, the junction contained 6 bases not matched to a gene.